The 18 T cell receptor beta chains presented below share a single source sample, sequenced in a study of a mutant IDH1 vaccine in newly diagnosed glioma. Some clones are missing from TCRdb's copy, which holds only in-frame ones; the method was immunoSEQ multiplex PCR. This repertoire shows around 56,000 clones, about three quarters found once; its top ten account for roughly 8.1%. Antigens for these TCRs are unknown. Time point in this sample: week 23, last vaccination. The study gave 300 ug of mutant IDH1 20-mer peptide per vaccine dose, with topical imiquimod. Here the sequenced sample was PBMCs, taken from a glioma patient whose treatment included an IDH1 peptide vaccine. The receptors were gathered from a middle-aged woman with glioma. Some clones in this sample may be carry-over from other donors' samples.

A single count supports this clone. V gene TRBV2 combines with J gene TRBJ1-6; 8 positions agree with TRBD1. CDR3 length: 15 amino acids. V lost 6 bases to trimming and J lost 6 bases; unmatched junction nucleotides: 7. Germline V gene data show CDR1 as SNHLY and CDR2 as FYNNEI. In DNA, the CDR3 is TGTGCCAGCAGCGGACAGGGATCTACTAATTCACCCCTCCACTTT. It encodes CASSGQGSTNSPLHF.

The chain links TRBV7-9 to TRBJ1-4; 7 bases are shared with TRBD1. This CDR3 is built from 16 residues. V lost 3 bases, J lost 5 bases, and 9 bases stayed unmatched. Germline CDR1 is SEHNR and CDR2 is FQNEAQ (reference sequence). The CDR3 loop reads CASSLRGQKPNEKLFF. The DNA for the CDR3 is TGTGCCAGCAGCTTGAGGGGGCAGAAACCAAATGAAAAACTGTTTTTT.

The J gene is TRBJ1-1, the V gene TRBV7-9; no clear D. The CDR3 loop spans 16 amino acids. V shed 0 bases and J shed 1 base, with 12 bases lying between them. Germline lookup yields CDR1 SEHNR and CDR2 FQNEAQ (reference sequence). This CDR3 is CASSLARVVGNTEAFF. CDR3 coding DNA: TGTGCCAGCAGCTTAGCAAGGGTGGTTGGGAACACTGAAGCTTTCTTT.

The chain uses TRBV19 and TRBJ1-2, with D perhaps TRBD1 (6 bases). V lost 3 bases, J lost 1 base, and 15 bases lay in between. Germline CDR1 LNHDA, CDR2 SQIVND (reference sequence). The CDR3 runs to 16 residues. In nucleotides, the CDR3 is TGTGCCAGTAGTATTTTACTTAAACAGGGTAACTATGGCTACACCTTC. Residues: CASSILLKQGNYGYTF.

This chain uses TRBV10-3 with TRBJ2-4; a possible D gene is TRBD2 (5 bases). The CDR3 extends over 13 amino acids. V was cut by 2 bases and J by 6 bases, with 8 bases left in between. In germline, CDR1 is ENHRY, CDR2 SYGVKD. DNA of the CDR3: TGTGCCATCAGTGAGGAAGGAGGAAACATTCAGTACTTC. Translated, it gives CAISEEGGNIQYF.

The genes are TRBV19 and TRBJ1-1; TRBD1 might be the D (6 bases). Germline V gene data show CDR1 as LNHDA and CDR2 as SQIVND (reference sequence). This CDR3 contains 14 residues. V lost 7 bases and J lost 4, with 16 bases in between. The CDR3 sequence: CASIKQGLGTEAFF. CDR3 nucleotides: TGTGCCAGTATCAAACAGGGATTAGGCACTGAAGCTTTCTTT.

The CDR3 region has the DNA TGTGCCAGCAGCGTTAGATACAATGAGCAGTTCTTC. Residues: CASSVRYNEQFF. This chain joins TRBV9 and TRBJ2-1; no definite D call. The CDR3 extends over 12 amino acids. V lost 2 bases, J lost 4 bases, and 4 bases lay in between. Germline CDR1 reads SGDLS; CDR2 reads YYNGEE.

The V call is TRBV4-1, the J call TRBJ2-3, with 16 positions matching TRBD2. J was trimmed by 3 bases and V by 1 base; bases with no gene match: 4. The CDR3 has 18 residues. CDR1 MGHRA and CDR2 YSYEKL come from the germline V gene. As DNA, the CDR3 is TGCGCCAGCAGCCAAGGCTGGGGACTAGCGGGGGGGACAGATACGCAGTATTTT. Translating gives CASSQGWGLAGGTDTQYF.

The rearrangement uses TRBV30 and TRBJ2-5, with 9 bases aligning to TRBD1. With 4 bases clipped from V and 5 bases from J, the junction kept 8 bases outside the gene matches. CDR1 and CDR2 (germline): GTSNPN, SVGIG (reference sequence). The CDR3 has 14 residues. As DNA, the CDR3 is TGTGCCTGGAAGCGGACAGGGGCGTGGGAGACCCAGTACTTC. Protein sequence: CAWKRTGAWETQYF.

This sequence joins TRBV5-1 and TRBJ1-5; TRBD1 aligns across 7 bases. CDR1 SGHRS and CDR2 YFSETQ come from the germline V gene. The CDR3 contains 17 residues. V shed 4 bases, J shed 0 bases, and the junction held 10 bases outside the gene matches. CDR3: CASSPGTAGGSNQPQHF. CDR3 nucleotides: TGCGCCAGCAGCCCGGGGACCGCAGGGGGTAGCAATCAGCCCCAGCATTTT.

This CDR3 is CASSEQGSAGYTF. Written as DNA, the CDR3 is TGTGCCAGCAGTGAACAGGGGTCGGCTGGCTACACCTTC. This chain links TRBV2 with TRBJ1-2; the D gene is possibly TRBD1 (6 bases). With 2 bases removed from V and 7 bases from J, the gap between germline ends came to 11 bases. Germline CDR1 and CDR2: SNHLY and FYNNEI. This CDR3 region has 13 residues. Full variable domain (rest looked up from reference TRBV2 and TRBJ1-2): EPEVTQTPSHQVTQMGQEVILRCVPISNHLYFYWYRQILGQKVEFLVSFYNNEISEKSEIFDDQFSVERPDGSNFTLKIRSTKLEDSAMYFCASSEQGSAGYTFGSGTRLTVV.

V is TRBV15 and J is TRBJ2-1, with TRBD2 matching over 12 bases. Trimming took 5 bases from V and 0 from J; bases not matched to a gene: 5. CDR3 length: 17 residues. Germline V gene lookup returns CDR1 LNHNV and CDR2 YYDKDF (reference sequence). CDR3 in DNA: TGTGCCACCAGCCGGACTAGCGGGGACCCCTCCTACAATGAGCAGTTCTTC. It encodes CATSRTSGDPSYNEQFF.

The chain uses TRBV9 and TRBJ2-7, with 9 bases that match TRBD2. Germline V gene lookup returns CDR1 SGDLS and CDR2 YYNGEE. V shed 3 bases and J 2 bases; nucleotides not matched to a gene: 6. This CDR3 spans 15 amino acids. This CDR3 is CASSASGGPTYEQYF. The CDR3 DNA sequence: TGTGCCAGCAGCGCCAGCGGGGGGCCAACCTACGAGCAGTACTTC.

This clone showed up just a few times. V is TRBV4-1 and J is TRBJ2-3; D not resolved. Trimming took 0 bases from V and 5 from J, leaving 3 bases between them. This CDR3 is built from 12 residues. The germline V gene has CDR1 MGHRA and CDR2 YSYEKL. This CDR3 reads CASSQEGDTQYF. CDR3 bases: TGCGCCAGCAGCCAAGAGGGAGATACGCAGTATTTT.

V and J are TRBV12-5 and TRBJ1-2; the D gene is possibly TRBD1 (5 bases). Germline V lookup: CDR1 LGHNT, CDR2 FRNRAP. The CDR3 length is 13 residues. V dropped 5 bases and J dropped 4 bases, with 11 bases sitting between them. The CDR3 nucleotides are TGTGCTAGTGGTCTGAACAGGATCTATGGCTACACCTTC. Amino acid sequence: CASGLNRIYGYTF.

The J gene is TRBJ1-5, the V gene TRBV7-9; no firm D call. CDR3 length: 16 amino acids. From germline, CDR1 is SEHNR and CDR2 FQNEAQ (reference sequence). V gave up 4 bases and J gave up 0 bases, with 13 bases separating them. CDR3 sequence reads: CASSSGPEYSNQPQHF. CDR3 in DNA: TGTGCCAGCAGCTCCGGTCCAGAGTATAGCAATCAGCCCCAGCATTTT.

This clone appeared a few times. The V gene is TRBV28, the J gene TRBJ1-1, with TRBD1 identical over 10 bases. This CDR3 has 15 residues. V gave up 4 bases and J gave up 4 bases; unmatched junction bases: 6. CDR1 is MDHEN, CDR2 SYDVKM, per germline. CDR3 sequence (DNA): TGTGCCAGCAGTTCCAGACAGGGGGCTGGCACTGAAGCTTTCTTT. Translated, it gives CASSSRQGAGTEAFF. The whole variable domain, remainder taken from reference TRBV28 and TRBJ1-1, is DVKVTQSSRYLVKRTGEKVFLECVQDMDHENMFWYRQDPGLGLRLIYFSYDVKMKEKGDIPEGYSVSREKKERFSLILESASTNQTSMYLCASSSRQGAGTEAFFGQGTRLTVV.

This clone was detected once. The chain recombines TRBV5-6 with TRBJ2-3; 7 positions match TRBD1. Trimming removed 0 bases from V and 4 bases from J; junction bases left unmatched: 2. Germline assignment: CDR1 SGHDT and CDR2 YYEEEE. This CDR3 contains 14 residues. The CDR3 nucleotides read TGTGCCAGCAGCTTGGGAACAGGGGCAGATACGCAGTATTTT. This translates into CASSLGTGADTQYF.